The sequence of this T cell receptor beta chain was determined in a study of early T cells in non-severe SARS-CoV-2 infection (dated by TCRdb to the early 2020s). The study in broad terms: Because TCR sequencing was done on bulk RNA from unsorted whole blood, the alpha and beta chains could not be paired.

General findings and caveats noted by the study authors: VDJdb matching was skewed toward anti-spike CD8 responses and likely underestimated virus-specific expansions, missing private and CD4 specificities.

The method behind the library was 5' RACE. Sequencing relied on a NextSeq 500. In the TCR library protocol, unique molecular identifiers were attached to individual cDNA molecules to correct for PCR bias and sequencing error. Both TCR alpha and beta chains were sequenced, and tight co-correlation was observed between alpha and beta sequence abundances in each sample. In the authors' own workflow: Decombinator V4 was used to perform V gene, J gene and CDR3 annotation of TCR sequences. Expanded TCRs were defined as changing significantly between any two time points under a Poisson model with p below 0.0001. TCR abundances were normalised to the total number of TCRs sequenced per sample and were expressed as counts per million. MAIT TCRs were defined by TRAV1-2 paired with TRAJ12, TRAJ20 or TRAJ33, and iNKT TCRs by TRAV10 paired with TRAJ18. A search of VDJdb, accessed on 1 November 2021, was run for TCRs annotated to CMV, EBV and SARS-CoV-2, with TCRs annotated for multiple antigens excluded. The public reads were reprocessed in TCRdb via fastp at Q25 and MiXCR, keeping in-frame beta chains. All rows with the same CDR3 protein become a single entry with the most common DNA and genes. None of the V and J calls come from the authors' own analysis; TCRdb made them. The sample has some 63,000 distinct CDR3 sequences on record, about an eighth of them singletons. The ten largest clones represent less than 6% of the sample.

Inclusive of the bounding cysteine and phenylalanine, the CDR3 is 14 residues long. CDR3 DNA only is kept here, 42 bases in frame from base 1. Taken from the germline V gene, the CDR1 and CDR2 loops are SGHVS and FNYEAQ. The V and J ends are trimmed by 5 bases and 7 bases, leaving 12 bases between them. As for this clonotype: No antigen is known for it. No base qualities exist here, and no much larger clone lies one base off it.

This was a case-control study nested in a cohort of healthcare workers in London, UK, who had nasopharyngeal swab PCR tests and blood samples taken every week. Healthcare workers were recruited between 23 and 31 March 2020, during the week of the UK lockdown, and were followed weekly for up to roughly 16 weeks. The source of this sequence is an adult who was a healthcare worker with PCR-confirmed SARS-CoV-2 infection or an uninfected control (not recorded which). The sample comprised whole blood. The chain uses TRBV7-6 and TRBJ1-6; matching of 5 bases hints at TRBD1 as the D gene. The bases read TGTGCCAGCAGCGCCGTGGAGGGGAATTCACCCCTCCACTTT. The encoded protein is CASSAVEGNSPLHF.